This T cell receptor beta chain was identified in a study of T cell changes during pregnancy in multiple sclerosis. The CDR3 is 14 residues long. Germline V gene sequence: CDR1 SGHRS, CDR2 YFSETQ. V shed 6 bases, J shed 6 bases, and the junction held 8 bases outside the gene matches. Only in-frame clones appear in the TCRdb table, and some are missing; sequencing was by immunoSEQ multiplex PCR. Found here are about 75,000 clones, approximately 88% of them singletons; the top ten hold approximately 1%. The J gene is TRBJ2-2, the V gene TRBV5-1; 7 bases are a match to TRBD2. The source of this sequence is a female donor in good health, enrolled as a control in a pregnancy study. This material consisted of peripheral blood, taken in the first trimester of pregnancy. CDR3 loop: CASTSRREAGELFF. The CDR3 bases are TGCGCCAGCACCTCTCGACGGGAGGCCGGGGAGCTGTTTTTT. Full variable domain (outside the CDR3, taken from reference TRBV5-1 and TRBJ2-2): KAGVTQTPRYLIKTRGQQVTLSCSPISGHRSVSWYQQTPGQGLQFLFEYFSETQRNKGNFPGRFSGRQFSNSRSEMNVSTLELGDSALYLCASTSRREAGELFFGEGSRLTVL.